This T cell receptor (beta chain) was found in a study of blood T cells in healthy people across ages. Isolating PBMCs gave at least 6.5 million of these cells per sample. Then a second PCR, running about 6 to 12 cycles, was carried out with a sample-barcoded 5' primer and a J-beta primer mix. TCRdb called the 5' RACE reads again in MiXCR, with one record for every CDR3 protein. The repertoire holds more than 1,000,000 distinct CDR3 sequences, under 30% seen once, with around 0.7% in the top ten. This CDR3 has 15 amino acids. Germline CDR1 reads SGDLS; CDR2 reads YYNGEE. Trimming left V 1 base short and J 3 bases short, with 12 bases between. This sample was shared with a second study, whose subject was T cells of mothers and their children.

This clonotype originated in a girl aged 2-10 years in good health. This chain connects TRBV9 to TRBJ2-3, with TRBD1 as a possible D gene (5 bases). The sequenced sample consisted of blood. The CDR3 DNA follows: TGTGCCAGCAGCGTACTCGGTCAGGGTACAGATACGCAGTATTTT. This sequence encodes CASSVLGQGTDTQYF.